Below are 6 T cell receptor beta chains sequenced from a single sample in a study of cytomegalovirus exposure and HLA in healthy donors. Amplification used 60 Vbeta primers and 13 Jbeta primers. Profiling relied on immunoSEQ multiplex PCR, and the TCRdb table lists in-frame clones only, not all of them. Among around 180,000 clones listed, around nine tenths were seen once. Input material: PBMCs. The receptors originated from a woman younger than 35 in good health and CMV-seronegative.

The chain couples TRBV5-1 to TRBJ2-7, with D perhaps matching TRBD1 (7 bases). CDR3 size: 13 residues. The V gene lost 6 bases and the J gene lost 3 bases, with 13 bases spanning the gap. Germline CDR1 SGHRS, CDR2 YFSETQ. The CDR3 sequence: CASTSGGFYEQYF. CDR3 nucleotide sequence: TGCGCCAGCACTTCAGGGGGGTTCTACGAGCAGTACTTC.

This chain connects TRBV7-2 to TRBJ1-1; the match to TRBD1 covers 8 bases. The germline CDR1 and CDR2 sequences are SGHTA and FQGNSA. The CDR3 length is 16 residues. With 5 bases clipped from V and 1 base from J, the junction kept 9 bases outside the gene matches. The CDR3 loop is CASSPPTDRGNTEAFF. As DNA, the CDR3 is TGTGCCAGCAGCCCACCCACCGACAGGGGGAACACTGAAGCTTTCTTT.

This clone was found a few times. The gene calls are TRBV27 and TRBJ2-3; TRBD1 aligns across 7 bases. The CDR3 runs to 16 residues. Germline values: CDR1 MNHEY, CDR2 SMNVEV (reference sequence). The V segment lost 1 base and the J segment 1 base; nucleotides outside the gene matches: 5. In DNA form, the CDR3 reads TGTGCCAGCAGTTTATGGTGGCAGGGGGGCACAGATACGCAGTATTTT. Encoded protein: CASSLWWQGGTDTQYF.

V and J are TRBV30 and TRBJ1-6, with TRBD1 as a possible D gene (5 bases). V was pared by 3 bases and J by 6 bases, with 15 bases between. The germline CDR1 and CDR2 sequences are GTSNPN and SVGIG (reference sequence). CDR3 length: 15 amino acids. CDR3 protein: CAWSLMTAGNSPLHF. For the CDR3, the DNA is TGTGCCTGGAGCTTAATGACAGCGGGTAATTCACCCCTCCACTTT.

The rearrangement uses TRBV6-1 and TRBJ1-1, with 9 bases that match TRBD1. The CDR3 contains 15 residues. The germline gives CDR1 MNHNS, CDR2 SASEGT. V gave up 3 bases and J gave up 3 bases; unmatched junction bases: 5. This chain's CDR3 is CASSDKTGGYTEAFF. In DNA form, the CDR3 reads TGTGCCAGCAGTGATAAGACAGGGGGTTACACTGAAGCTTTCTTT.

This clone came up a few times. Here the CDR3 reads CASSQEPGLAGWGDTQYF. As DNA, the CDR3 is TGCGCCAGCAGCCAAGAGCCGGGACTAGCGGGATGGGGAGATACGCAGTATTTT. The rearrangement joins TRBV4-1 to TRBJ2-3, with 13 bases aligning to TRBD2. V was pared by 0 bases and J by 5 bases, with 8 bases of the junction left unmatched. The CDR3 sequence is 18 residues long. Germline V gives CDR1 MGHRA, CDR2 YSYEKL.